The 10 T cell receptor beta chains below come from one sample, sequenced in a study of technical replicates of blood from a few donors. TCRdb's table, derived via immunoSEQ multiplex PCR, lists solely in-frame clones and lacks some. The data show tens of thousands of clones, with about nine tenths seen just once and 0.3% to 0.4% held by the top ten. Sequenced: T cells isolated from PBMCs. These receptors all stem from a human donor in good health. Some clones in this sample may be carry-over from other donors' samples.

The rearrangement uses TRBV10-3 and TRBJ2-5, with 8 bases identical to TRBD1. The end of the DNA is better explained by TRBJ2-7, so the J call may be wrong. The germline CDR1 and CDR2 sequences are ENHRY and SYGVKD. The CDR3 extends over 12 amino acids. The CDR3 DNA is TGTGCCATCGCCCCAGGGGGCGACGAGCAGTACTTC. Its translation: CAIAPGGDEQYF.

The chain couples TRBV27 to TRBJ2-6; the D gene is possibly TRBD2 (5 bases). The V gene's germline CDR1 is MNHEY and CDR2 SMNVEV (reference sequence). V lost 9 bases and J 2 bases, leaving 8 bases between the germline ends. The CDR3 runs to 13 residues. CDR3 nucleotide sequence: TGTGCCAGTTCTAGCCCTGGGGCCAACGTCCTGACTTTC. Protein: CASSSPGANVLTF.

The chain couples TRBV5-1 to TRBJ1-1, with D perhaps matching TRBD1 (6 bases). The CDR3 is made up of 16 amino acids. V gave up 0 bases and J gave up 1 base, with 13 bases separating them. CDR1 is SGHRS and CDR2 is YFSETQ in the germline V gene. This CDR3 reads CASSLVFRGANTEAFF. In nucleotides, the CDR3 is TGCGCCAGCAGCTTGGTTTTTCGGGGGGCGAACACTGAAGCTTTCTTT.

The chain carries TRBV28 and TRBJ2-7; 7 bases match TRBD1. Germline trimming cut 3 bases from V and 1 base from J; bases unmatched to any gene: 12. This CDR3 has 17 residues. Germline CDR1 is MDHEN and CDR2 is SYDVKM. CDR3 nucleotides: TGTGCCAGCAGTTTTCAAGTAACCCACAGGGGATCCTACGAGCAGTACTTC. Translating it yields CASSFQVTHRGSYEQYF.

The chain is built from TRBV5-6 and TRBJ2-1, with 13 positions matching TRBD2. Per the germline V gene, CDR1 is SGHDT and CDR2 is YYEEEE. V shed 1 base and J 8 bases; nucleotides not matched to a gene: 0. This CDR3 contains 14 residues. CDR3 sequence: CASSLTSGRDEQFF. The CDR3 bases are TGTGCCAGCAGCTTGACTAGCGGGAGGGATGAGCAGTTCTTC.

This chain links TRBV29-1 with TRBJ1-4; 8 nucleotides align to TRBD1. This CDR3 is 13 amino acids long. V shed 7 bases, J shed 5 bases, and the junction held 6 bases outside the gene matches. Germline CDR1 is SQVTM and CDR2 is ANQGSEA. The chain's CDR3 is CSGRTGRNEKLFF. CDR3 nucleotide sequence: TGCAGCGGGCGGACAGGGAGGAATGAAAAACTGTTTTTT.

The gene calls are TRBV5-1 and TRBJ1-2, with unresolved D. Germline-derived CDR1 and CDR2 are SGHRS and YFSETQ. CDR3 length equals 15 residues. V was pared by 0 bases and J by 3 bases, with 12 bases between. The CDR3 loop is CASSLVSGKDYGYTF. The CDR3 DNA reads TGCGCCAGCAGCTTGGTCTCGGGGAAGGACTATGGCTACACCTTC.

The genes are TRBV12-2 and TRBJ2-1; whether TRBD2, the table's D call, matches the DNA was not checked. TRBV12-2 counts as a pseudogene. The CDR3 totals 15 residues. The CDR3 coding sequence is TGTGCAAGTCGCCGACTTACTAGAGACCCCAATGAGCAGTTCTTC. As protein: CASRRLTRDPNEQFF.

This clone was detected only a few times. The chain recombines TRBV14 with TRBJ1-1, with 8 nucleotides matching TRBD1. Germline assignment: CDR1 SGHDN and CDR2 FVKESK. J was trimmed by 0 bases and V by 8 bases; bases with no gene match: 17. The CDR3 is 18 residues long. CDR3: CASLQGRRTGKLNTEAFF. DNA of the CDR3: TGTGCCAGCCTGCAGGGGCGGAGGACAGGGAAGCTGAACACTGAAGCTTTCTTT.

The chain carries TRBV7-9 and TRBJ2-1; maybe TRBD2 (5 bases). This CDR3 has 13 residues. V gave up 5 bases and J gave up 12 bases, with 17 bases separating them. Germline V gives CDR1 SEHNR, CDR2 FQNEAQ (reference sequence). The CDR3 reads CASSPPAGTTQFF. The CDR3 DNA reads TGTGCCAGCAGCCCTCCGGCGGGCACCACGCAGTTCTTC.